This T cell receptor beta chain was observed in a study of radiotherapy plus CTLA-4 blockade in lung cancer (dated by TCRdb to the late 2010s). General notes on the study: Objective responses occurred in approximately 17% of enrolled patients, and just over 30% achieved disease control.

Library preparation used the immunoSEQ multiplex PCR assay. The table was pulled from immuneACCESS by TCRdb, which kept in-frame rearrangements only. Such tables lose some clones; where checked, under half of the loss comes from unresolved V genes, and the rest has no known cause. This sample holds approximately 100,000 clones; 82% were observed only once. Approximately 3.7% of the sample is in the top ten clones. Focal radiation therapy combined with CTLA-4 blockade (ipilimumab) was tested in patients with chemo-refractory metastatic non-small-cell lung cancer. The CDR3, from cysteine to phenylalanine, totals 15 residues. Only the CDR3 region is kept as DNA, spanning 45 bases read in frame from base 1. Here V drops 4 bases and J drops 4 bases, and the junction holds 8 bases not matched to any gene. From the germline V gene, CDR1 is SGHTA and CDR2 is FQGNSA. In regard to this clone: It has no known antigen specificity. It has no much larger one-base neighbor in the sample; base qualities were not kept.

General conclusions and limits of the study: Early dynamic changes in blood T cell clones, together with increased serum interferon-beta after radiation, were reported as the strongest predictors of response. TCR clones derived from tumors expanded in peripheral blood after treatment with radiotherapy and ipilimumab.

The chain joins TRBV7-2 to TRBJ1-1; TRBD1 fits 8 bases in the junction. The material was peripheral blood, obtained from a patient treated with radiotherapy plus ipilimumab. The origin of this receptor is a human donor with non-small cell lung cancer who had a partial response to radiotherapy plus ipilimumab. The CDR3 reads as follows: CASSSRTGTGTEAFF. At the DNA level, the sequence is TGTGCCAGCAGCTCCCGGACAGGGACAGGCACTGAAGCTTTCTTT. The reference TRBV7-2 and TRBJ1-1 proteins fill in what lies around the CDR3, so the full variable domain reads GAGVSQSPSNKVTEKGKDVELRCDPISGHTALYWYRQSLGQGLEFLIYFQGNSAPDKSGLPSDRFSAERTGGSVSTLTIQRTQQEDSAVYLCASSSRTGTGTEAFFGQGTRLTVV.